This is a list of T cell receptor beta chains from one sample in a study of blood T cell repertoires in COVID-19. TCRdb keeps only in-frame clones here, not all; method: immunoSEQ multiplex PCR. The sample includes around 130,000 clones, roughly 86% seen only once; the top ten take 3% to 4.5%. Sequenced sample: peripheral blood. These receptor sequences come from a woman between 55 and 75 years old with acute or convalescent COVID-19. The CDR3 runs from the conserved cysteine through the conserved F or W. The order of the fields is D gene, V gene, J gene, CDR3 protein. D genes are given only for firm matches.

-	TRBV10-3	TRBJ1-6	CAISGVGDHSPLHF
TRBD1	TRBV7-9	TRBJ2-2	CASSLLGQGNTGELFF
-	TRBV2	TRBJ1-1	CASTLGPGTEAFF
-	TRBV4-2	TRBJ1-3	CASSQNQGTGNTIYF
-	TRBV5-1	TRBJ2-1	CASSLSWGTTLNEQFF
TRBD2	TRBV19	TRBJ2-1	CASSLSGSSYNEQFF
TRBD1	TRBV5-1	TRBJ2-3	CASSLGGQNTDTQYF
-	TRBV21-1	TRBJ2-1	CASSKLWTSGRHNEQFF
-	TRBV2	TRBJ1-6	CASREGQVHF
-	TRBV27	TRBJ2-7	CASSSGTLSEQYF
-	TRBV27	TRBJ1-2	CASSLNGGGYTF
-	TRBV5-4	TRBJ2-7	CASSLPGNYEQYF
-	TRBV19	TRBJ1-2	CASASGNYGYTF
-	TRBV15	TRBJ1-5	CATSRDDQGTQPQHF
-	TRBV19	TRBJ1-3	CASSRAGNPGNTIYF
TRBD1	TRBV19	TRBJ1-5	CASSGTGGGQPQHF
-	TRBV5-5	TRBJ1-1	CASSWEGFGMNTEAFF
TRBD1	TRBV5-5	TRBJ1-4	CASSFPTGDEKLFF
-	TRBV28	TRBJ1-2	CASSGGLGNYGYTF
-	TRBV2	TRBJ1-2	CASSDSVGLNYGYTF
-	TRBV6-5	TRBJ1-2	CASRETAHRYGYTF
-	TRBV2	TRBJ1-1	CASTNPTGFNTEAFF
TRBD1	TRBV6-5	TRBJ2-1	CASSYDRGSYNEQFF
-	TRBV5-1	TRBJ2-5	CASSLGTGARVTQYF
TRBD1	TRBV7-9	TRBJ2-1	CASSLRGPERNNEQFF
-	TRBV5-4	TRBJ2-3	CASSSRERADTQYF
TRBD2	TRBV4-1	TRBJ2-3	CASSQLRENTDTQYF
TRBD2	TRBV28	TRBJ2-2	CASSFEGGTENTGELFF
TRBD1	TRBV7-3	TRBJ2-2	CASSPRGGRNTGELFF
-	TRBV7-2	TRBJ1-6	CASSLVSTGAYNSPLHF
-	TRBV27	TRBJ1-3	CASSLSRADSGNTIYF
-	TRBV10-2	TRBJ1-1	CASSAIRGSEAFF
TRBD2	TRBV28	TRBJ2-1	CASLGLAVGEQFF